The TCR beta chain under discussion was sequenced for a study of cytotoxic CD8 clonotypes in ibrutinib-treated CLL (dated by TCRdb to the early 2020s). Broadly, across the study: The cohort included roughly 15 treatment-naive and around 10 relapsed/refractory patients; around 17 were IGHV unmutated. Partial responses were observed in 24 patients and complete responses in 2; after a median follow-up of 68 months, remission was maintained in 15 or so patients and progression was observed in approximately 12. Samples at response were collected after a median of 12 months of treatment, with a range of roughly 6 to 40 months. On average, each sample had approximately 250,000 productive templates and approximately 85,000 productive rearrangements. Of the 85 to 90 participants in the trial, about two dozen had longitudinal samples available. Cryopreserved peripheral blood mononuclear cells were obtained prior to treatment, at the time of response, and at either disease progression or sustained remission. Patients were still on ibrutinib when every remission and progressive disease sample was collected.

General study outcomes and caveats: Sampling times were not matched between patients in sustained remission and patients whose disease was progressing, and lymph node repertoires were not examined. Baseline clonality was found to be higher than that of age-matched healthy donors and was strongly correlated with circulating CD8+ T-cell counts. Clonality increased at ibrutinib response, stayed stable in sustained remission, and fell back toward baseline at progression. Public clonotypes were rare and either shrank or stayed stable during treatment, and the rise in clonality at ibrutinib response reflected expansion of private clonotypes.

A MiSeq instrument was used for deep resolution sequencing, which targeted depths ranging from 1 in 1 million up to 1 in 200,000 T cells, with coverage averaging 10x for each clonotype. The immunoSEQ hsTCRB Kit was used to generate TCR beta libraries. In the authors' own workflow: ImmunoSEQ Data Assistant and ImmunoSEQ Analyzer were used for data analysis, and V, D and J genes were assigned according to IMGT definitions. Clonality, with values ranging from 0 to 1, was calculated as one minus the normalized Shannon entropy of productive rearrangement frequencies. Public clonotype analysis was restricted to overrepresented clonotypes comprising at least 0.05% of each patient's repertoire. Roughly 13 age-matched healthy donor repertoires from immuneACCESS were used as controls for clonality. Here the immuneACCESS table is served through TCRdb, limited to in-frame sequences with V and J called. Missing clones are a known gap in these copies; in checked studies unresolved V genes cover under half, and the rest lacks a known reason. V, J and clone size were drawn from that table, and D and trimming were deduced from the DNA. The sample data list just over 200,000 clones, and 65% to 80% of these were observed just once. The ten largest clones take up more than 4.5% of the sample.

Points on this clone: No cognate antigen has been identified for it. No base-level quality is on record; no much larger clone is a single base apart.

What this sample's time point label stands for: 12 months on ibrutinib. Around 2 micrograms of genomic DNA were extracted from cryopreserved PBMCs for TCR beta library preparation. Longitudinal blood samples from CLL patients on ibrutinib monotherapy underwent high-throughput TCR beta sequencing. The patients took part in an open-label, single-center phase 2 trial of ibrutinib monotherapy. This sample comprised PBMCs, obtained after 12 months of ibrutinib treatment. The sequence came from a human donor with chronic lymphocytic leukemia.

The CDR3 here reads CASSQDGQGATGANVLTF. The sequenced DNA: TGCGCCAGCAGCCAAGATGGGCAGGGGGCTACTGGGGCCAACGTCCTGACTTTC. Recombination connected TRBV4-3 to TRBJ2-6; TRBD1 aligns with 8 central bases. The CDR3 runs 18 amino acids, cysteine and phenylalanine included. Here the CDR3 DNA is all that survives: 54 bases in frame from base 1. The germline V gene yields LGHNA for CDR1 and YSLEER for CDR2. Unmatched junction bases come to 6, with V trimmed by 0 bases and J by 2 bases.